This T cell receptor beta chain was retrieved from a study of blood T cell repertoires in COVID-19. About the study: Sources were T cells, B-cell-depleted T cells, or PBMCs; the material itself was cDNA or gDNA.

The CDR3 consists of 13 residues. V lost 5 bases to trimming and J lost 7 bases, with 14 bases between them. Per germline, CDR1 SGHAT and CDR2 FQNNGV. This clone was picked up a small number of times. Participants were aged about 18 to 100 years, lived in 20 to 25 US areas, and enrolled virtually. Participant-reported clinical history was the basis for cohort assignment. Authors' processing steps: Reference gene primer amplification gave nucleated cell count estimates. Produced via immunoSEQ multiplex PCR; TCRdb's table is partial and in-frame only. That table supplies the V and J calls and clone size; D and trimming were determined from the DNA. The table has 200,000 to 300,000 clones, approximately 90% seen once.

This chain connects TRBV11-2 to TRBJ1-2, with a tentative D call TRBD1 (6 bases). The sequence derives from a woman between 35 and 50 years old with acute COVID-19. Source material: PBMCs or T cells enriched from blood (not recorded which). This CDR3 reads CASSPLRTVGYTF. The CDR3 DNA is TGTGCCAGCAGCCCCCTTAGGACAGTTGGCTACACCTTC.